Listed below are T cell receptor beta chains from one sample, sequenced in a study of blood T cell repertoires in COVID-19. The assay was immunoSEQ multiplex PCR, and TCRdb's table has in-frame clones only and misses some. Of about 200,000 clones listed, approximately 81% were seen once; the top ten hold 10%. Sequencing was performed on peripheral blood. These receptors were obtained from an elderly woman with acute or convalescent COVID-19. Each CDR3 is given with its conserved first and last residue. A D gene is named only where the DNA matches it firmly. Size is omitted from some rows. Given values are once, few, many or a class for expanded clones.

>TRBD1|TRBJ1-3|TRBV4-3|-
CASSQGDSLSVNTIYF
TGCGCCAGCAGCCAAGGGGACAGCCTCTCTGTGAACACCATATATTTT
>TRBD2|TRBJ2-5|TRBV7-2|-
CASSPLAGGLGETQYF
TGTGCCAGCAGCCCGCTAGCGGGGGGGCTAGGAGAGACCCAGTACTTC
>-|TRBJ2-3|TRBV27|-
CASSLSGIPTDTQYF
TGTGCCAGCAGTTTGTCCGGGATCCCCACAGATACGCAGTATTTT
>-|TRBJ1-6|TRBV18|-
CASSPPGENSPLHF
TGTGCCAGCTCACCGCCCGGGGAGAATTCACCCCTCCACTTT
>TRBD2|TRBJ2-7|TRBV18|-
CASSPELAGVDNEQYF
TGTGCCAGCTCACCGGAGTTAGCGGGAGTTGACAACGAGCAGTACTTC
>-|TRBJ1-2|TRBV30|few
CAWSRIRGSGAGYTF
TGTGCCTGGAGTCGGATAAGAGGGTCGGGCGCTGGCTACACCTTC
>-|TRBJ2-3|TRBV2|-
CASSEGRGPTDTQYF
TGTGCCAGCAGTGAAGGAAGGGGCCCCACAGATACGCAGTATTTT
>TRBD2|TRBJ2-1|TRBV5-1|-
CASSFGLAGDEQFF
TGCGCCAGCAGCTTCGGACTAGCGGGGGACGAGCAGTTCTTC
>TRBD1|TRBJ2-1|TRBV10-3|-
CAISESGQGINEQFF
TGTGCCATCAGTGAGTCGGGACAGGGAATTAATGAGCAGTTCTTC
>TRBD1|TRBJ1-6|TRBV5-1|-
CASSSGQGSSPLHF
TGCGCCAGCAGCTCCGGACAGGGGAGCTCACCCCTCCACTTT
>-|TRBJ2-3|TRBV11-2|-
CASSKSGIRTDTQYF
TGTGCCAGCAGTAAATCCGGGATCCGCACAGATACGCAGTATTTT
>-|TRBJ1-4|TRBV19|-
CASSPRRATNEKLFF
TGTGCCAGTAGTCCCCGGCGGGCAACTAATGAAAAACTGTTTTTT
>-|TRBJ2-7|TRBV14|-
CASSPENSLPYYEQYF
TGTGCCAGCAGCCCGGAAAACAGTCTCCCGTACTACGAGCAGTACTTC
>-|TRBJ1-2|TRBV28|-
CASSSGHLYGYTF
TGTGCCAGCAGCTCGGGACACCTCTATGGCTACACCTTC
>TRBD1|TRBJ1-3|TRBV7-2|-
CASSLWQGANTIYF
TGTGCCAGCAGCTTATGGCAGGGGGCAAACACCATATATTTT
>TRBD1|TRBJ2-6|TRBV5-5|-
CASTPGGTGANVLTF
TGTGCCAGCACCCCAGGGGGAACCGGGGCCAACGTCCTGACTTTC
>-|TRBJ2-2|TRBV10-1|-
CASRGEGNTGELFF
TGCGCCAGCAGAGGAGAGGGTAACACCGGGGAGCTGTTTTTT
>-|TRBJ1-4|TRBV30|-
CAWRNRDGNEKLFF
TGTGCCTGGAGAAACAGGGATGGTAATGAAAAACTGTTTTTT
>-|TRBJ2-1|TRBV28|-
CASSLRGRGQFF
TGTGCCAGCAGTTTGCGGGGCCGGGGGCAGTTCTTC
>TRBD1|TRBJ2-7|TRBV5-1|-
CASGQGEGYEQYF
TGCGCCAGCGGCCAGGGGGAAGGATACGAGCAGTACTTC
>TRBD1|TRBJ1-1|TRBV7-2|-
CASSPQGRPEAFF
TGTGCCAGCAGCCCACAGGGGAGGCCTGAAGCTTTCTTT
>-|TRBJ1-5|TRBV30|few
CAWSVFGEQPQHF
TGTGCCTGGAGTGTTTTCGGGGAACAGCCCCAGCATTTT
>TRBD1|TRBJ2-3|TRBV18|-
CASSPPGQGTDTQYF
TGTGCCAGCTCACCACCGGGACAGGGCACAGATACGCAGTATTTT
>TRBD2|TRBJ2-7|TRBV27|-
CASSLSGGSGYEQYF
TGTGCCAGCAGTTTATCAGGCGGGAGTGGTTACGAGCAGTACTTC
>-|TRBJ2-5|TRBV5-1|few
CASSFSETQYF
TGCGCCAGCAGCTTTTCGGAGACCCAGTACTTC
>TRBD2|TRBJ2-6|TRBV11-3|-
CASSPLLGLAGGSGANVLTF
TGTGCCAGCAGCCCCCTCCTTGGGCTAGCGGGAGGCTCTGGGGCCAACGTCCTGACTTTC
>-|TRBJ1-4|TRBV5-4|-
CASSLDRATQGEKLFF
TGTGCCAGCAGCTTGGACCGGGCCACACAGGGAGAAAAACTGTTTTTT
>TRBD1|TRBJ1-2|TRBV27|-
CASSSGQLGYTF
TGTGCCAGCAGTTCGGGACAGCTGGGCTACACCTTC
>-|TRBJ1-4|TRBV27|-
CASSNRVVGEKLFF
TGTGCCAGCAGTAACAGGGTCGTCGGTGAAAAACTGTTTTTT
>-|TRBJ2-2|TRBV7-2|-
CASSPGTGTGELFF
TGTGCCAGCAGCCCGGGTACCGGGACCGGGGAGCTGTTTTTT
>TRBD2|TRBJ2-1|TRBV5-1|-
CASSLGLAGINEQFF
TGCGCCAGCAGCTTGGGACTAGCGGGAATAAATGAGCAGTTCTTC
>TRBD2|TRBJ2-7|TRBV19|-
CASSSPGLGRYEQYF
TGTGCCAGTAGTTCCCCGGGACTAGGGCGCTACGAGCAGTACTTC
>-|TRBJ2-2|TRBV4-2|-
CASSQNPLRGLETGELFF
TGTGCCAGCAGCCAGAACCCTTTGCGGGGACTTGAAACCGGGGAGCTGTTTTTT
>-|TRBJ2-1|TRBV7-2|-
CASSYYYNEQFF
TGTGCCAGCAGCTATTACTACAATGAGCAGTTCTTC